The clone carrying this TCR beta chain turned up a few times. As yet, its antigen is unknown. This entry comes from a study of blood T cells in healthy people across ages. The use of a sample-barcoded 5' primer and a J-beta primer mix characterized a second PCR of roughly 6 to 11 cycles. Each CDR3 protein gets one entry after TCRdb re-called the 5' RACE reads with MiXCR. The data show around 900,000 distinct CDR3 sequences, 29% seen once. Study findings and constraints: The study found TCR beta diversity correlated strongly with naive T cell percentage. More naive CD4+ cells and higher diversity were found in long-lived than in aged donors.

The CDR3 covers 15 residues. Germline assignment: CDR1 MNHNS and CDR2 SASEGT. V lost 6 bases to trimming and J lost 0 bases; unmatched junction nucleotides: 5. This TCR came from a woman of 80 years or more in good health. This sequence joins TRBV6-1 and TRBJ1-5; 7 nucleotides align to TRBD1. Sequenced sample: blood. In nucleotides, the CDR3 is TGTGCCAGCAGAACGGACAGGTATAGCAATCAGCCCCAGCATTTT. The encoded protein is CASRTDRYSNQPQHF.